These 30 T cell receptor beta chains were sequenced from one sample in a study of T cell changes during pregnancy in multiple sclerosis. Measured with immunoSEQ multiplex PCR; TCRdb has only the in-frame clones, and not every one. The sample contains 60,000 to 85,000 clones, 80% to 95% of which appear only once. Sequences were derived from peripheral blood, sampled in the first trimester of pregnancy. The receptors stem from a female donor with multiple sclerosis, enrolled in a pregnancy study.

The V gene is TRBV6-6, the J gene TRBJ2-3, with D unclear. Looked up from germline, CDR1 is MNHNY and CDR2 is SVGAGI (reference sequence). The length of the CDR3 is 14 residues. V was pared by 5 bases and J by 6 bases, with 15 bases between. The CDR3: CASSPIDAGDTQYF. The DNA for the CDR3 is TGTGCCAGCAGTCCCATCGACGCCGGGGATACGCAGTATTTT.

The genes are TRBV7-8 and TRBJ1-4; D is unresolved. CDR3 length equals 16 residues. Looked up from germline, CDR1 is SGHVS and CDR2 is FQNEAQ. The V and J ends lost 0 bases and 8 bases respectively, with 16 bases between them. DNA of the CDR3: TGTGCCAGCAGCTTAGCGAGGCTCATGAGACCCGAAAAACTGTTTTTT. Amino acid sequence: CASSLARLMRPEKLFF.

The CDR3 region has the DNA TGTGCCAGCAGCCTTTGGGGGACTTCTTCCTACGAGCAGTACTTC. Encoded protein: CASSLWGTSSYEQYF. This chain links TRBV28 with TRBJ2-7; TRBD2 might be the D (6 bases). In germline, CDR1 is MDHEN, CDR2 SYDVKM. Trimming removed 6 bases at V and 1 base at J, with 16 bases between. The CDR3 loop spans 15 amino acids.

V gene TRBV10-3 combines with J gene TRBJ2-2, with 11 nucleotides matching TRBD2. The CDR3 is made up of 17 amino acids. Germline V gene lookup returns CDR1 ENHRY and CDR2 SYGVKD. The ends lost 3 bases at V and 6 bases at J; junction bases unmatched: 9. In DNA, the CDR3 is TGTGCCATCAGTGAAGGTGGACTAGCGGGCGAACCCGGGGAGCTGTTTTTT. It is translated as CAISEGGLAGEPGELFF.

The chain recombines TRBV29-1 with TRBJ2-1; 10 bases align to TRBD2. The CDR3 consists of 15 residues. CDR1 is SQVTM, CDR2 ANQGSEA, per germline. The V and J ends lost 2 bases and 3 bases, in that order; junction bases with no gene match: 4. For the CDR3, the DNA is TGCAGCGTTGAACGGCTAGCGGGAGTCTACAATGAGCAGTTCTTC. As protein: CSVERLAGVYNEQFF.

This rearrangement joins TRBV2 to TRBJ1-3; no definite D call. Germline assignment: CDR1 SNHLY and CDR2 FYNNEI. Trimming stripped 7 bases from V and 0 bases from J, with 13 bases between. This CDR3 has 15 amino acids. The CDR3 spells CASTITRNSGNTIYF. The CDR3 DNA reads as TGTGCCAGCACCATTACACGCAACTCTGGAAACACCATATATTTT.

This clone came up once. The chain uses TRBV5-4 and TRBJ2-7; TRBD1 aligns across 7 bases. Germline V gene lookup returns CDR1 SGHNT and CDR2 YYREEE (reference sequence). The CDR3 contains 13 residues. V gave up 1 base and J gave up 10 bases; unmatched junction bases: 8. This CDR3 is CASSLTPTGNQYF. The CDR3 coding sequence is TGTGCCAGCAGCTTGACGCCGACAGGGAACCAGTACTTC.

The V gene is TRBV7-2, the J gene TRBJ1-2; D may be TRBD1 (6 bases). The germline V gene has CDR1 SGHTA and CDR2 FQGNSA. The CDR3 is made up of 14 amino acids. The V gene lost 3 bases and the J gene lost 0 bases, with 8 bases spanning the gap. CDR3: CASSFGTSNYGYTF. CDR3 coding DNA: TGTGCCAGCAGCTTCGGGACATCTAACTATGGCTACACCTTC.

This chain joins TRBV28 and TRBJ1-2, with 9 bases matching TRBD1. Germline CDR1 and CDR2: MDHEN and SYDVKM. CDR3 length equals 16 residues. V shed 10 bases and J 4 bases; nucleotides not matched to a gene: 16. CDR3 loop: CATVPDRGRVVYGYTF. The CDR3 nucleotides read TGTGCCACCGTCCCGGACAGGGGTCGGGTAGTCTATGGCTACACCTTC.

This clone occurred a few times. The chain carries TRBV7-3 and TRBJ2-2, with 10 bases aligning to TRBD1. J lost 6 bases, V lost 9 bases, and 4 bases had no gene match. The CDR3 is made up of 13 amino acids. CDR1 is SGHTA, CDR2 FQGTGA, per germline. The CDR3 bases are TGTGCCAGTAGACAGGGGGCTGCCGGGGAGCTGTTTTTT. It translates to CASRQGAAGELFF.

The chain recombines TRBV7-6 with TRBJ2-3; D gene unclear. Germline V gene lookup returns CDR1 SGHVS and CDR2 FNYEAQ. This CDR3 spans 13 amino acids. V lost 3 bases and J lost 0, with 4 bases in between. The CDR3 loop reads CASSFISTDTQYF. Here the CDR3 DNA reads TGTGCCAGCAGCTTTATTAGCACAGATACGCAGTATTTT.

DNA for the CDR3: TGTGCCAGCAGCGTACGAGGGGACAAGTCGAACACCGGGGAGCTGTTTTTT. Its protein product is CASSVRGDKSNTGELFF. The chain uses TRBV9 and TRBJ2-2; tentative D call: TRBD1 (6 bases). Germline V gene sequence: CDR1 SGDLS, CDR2 YYNGEE. The CDR3 covers 17 residues. The ends were cut back, 1 base at V and 0 bases at J, with 13 bases in the middle.

The CDR3 nucleotides read TGTGCTAGTGGTTTAGGAGGGGTTGGGGAGCAGTACTTC. Translated: CASGLGGVGEQYF. This chain joins TRBV12-5 and TRBJ2-7, with D possibly being TRBD2 (6 bases). The CDR3 totals 13 residues. V lost 3 bases to trimming and J lost 7 bases, with 13 bases between them. CDR1 and CDR2 (germline): LGHNT, FRNRAP.

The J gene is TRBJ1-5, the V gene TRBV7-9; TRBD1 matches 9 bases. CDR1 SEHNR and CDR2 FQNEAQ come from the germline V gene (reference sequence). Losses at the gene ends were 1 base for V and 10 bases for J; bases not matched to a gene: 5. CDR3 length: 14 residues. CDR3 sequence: CASSLGQGEGPQHF. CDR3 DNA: TGTGCCAGCAGCTTAGGACAGGGGGAGGGTCCCCAGCATTTT.

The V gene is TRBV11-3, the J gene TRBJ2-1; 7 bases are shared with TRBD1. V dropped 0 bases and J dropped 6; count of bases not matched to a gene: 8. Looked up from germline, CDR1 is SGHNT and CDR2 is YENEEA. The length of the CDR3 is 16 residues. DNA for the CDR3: TGTGCCAGCAGCTTAGAGGCGGAGCAGGGGGTCAATGAGCAGTTCTTC. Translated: CASSLEAEQGVNEQFF.

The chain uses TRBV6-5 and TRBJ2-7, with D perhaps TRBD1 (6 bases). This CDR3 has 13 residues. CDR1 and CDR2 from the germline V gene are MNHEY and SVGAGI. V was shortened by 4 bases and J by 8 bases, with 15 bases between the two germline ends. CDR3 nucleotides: TGTGCCAGCAGTTCCCAGGGGAGCGTGCAGCAGTACTTC. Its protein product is CASSSQGSVQQYF.

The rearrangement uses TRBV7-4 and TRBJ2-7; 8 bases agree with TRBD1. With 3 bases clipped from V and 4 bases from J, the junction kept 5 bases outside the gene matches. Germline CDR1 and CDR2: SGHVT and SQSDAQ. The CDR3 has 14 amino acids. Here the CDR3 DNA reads TGTGCCAGCAGCTTCGGAGACAGGGGATACGAGCAGTACTTC. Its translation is CASSFGDRGYEQYF.

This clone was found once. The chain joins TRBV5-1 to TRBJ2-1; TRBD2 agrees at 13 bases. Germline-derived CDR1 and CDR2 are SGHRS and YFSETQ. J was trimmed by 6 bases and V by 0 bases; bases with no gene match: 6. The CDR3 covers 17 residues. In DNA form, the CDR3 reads TGCGCCAGCAGCTTGGAAACTAGCGGGAGGGCCCTCAATGAGCAGTTCTTC. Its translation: CASSLETSGRALNEQFF.

The CDR3 nucleotides read TGTGCCAGCAGCTTAATTGGAGGGTCCCGACTGCGCTACGAGCAGTACTTC. It codes for CASSLIGGSRLRYEQYF. The rearrangement uses TRBV7-3 and TRBJ2-7, with D possibly matching TRBD2 (6 bases). Germline V gene lookup returns CDR1 SGHTA and CDR2 FQGTGA. CDR3 length equals 17 residues. Trimming took off 1 base at V and 3 bases at J, with 19 bases between the two ends.

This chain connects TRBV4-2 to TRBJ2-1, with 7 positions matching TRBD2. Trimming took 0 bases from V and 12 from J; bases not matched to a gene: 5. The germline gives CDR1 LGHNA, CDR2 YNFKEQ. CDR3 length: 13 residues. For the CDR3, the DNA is TGTGCCAGCAGCCAAGATCCTTTAGCGGGGCAGTTCTTC. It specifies CASSQDPLAGQFF.

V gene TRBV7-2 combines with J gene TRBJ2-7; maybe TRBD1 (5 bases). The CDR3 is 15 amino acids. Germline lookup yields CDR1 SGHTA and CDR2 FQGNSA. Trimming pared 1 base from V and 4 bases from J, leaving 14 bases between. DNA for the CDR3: TGTGCCAGCAGCTTAGGTATAAACTCAGGGTACGAGCAGTACTTC. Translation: CASSLGINSGYEQYF.

The CDR3 sequence is CASSLVRTGISPLHF. The CDR3 DNA reads TGTGCCAGCAGCTTAGTTCGGACAGGGATTTCACCCCTCCACTTT. The J gene is TRBJ1-6, the V gene TRBV7-2; TRBD1 agrees at 8 bases. Unmatched junction bases numbered 5, after V lost 1 base and J lost 9 bases. The V gene's germline CDR1 is SGHTA and CDR2 FQGNSA. The CDR3 covers 15 residues.

The CDR3 nucleotides read TGTGCTAGTGGTTTGGACCCCAGGGGCTCTGGAAACACCATATATTTT. It yields the protein CASGLDPRGSGNTIYF. The rearrangement joins TRBV12-5 to TRBJ1-3, with a weak D call TRBD1 (6 bases). The germline V and J ends were trimmed by 1 base and 0 bases, with 10 bases remaining between them. The CDR3 has 16 amino acids. CDR1 is LGHNT and CDR2 is FRNRAP in the germline V gene.

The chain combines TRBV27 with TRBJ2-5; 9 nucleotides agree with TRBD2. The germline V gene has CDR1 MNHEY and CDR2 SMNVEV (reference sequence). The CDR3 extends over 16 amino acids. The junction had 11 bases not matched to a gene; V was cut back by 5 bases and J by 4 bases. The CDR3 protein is CASSPASGRPPETQYF. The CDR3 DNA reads TGTGCCAGCAGTCCGGCAAGCGGGAGGCCGCCAGAGACCCAGTACTTC.

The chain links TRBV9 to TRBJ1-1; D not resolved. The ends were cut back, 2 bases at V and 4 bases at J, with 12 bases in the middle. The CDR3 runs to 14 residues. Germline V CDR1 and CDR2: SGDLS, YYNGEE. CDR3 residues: CASSVAREATEAFF. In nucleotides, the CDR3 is TGTGCCAGCAGCGTCGCTCGGGAGGCCACTGAAGCTTTCTTT. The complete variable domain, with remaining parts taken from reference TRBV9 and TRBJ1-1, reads DSGVTQTPKHLITATGQRVTLRCSPRSGDLSVYWYQQSLDQGLQFLIQYYNGEERAKGNILERFSAQQFPDLHSELNLSSLELGDSALYFCASSVAREATEAFFGQGTRLTVV.

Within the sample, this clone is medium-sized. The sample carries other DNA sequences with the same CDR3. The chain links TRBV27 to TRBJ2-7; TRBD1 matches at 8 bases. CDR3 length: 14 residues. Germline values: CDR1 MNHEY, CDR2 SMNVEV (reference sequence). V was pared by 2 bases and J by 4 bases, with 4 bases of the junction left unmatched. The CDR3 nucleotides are TGTGCCAGCAGTTTACAGGGGGCGAATTACGAGCAGTACTTC. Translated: CASSLQGANYEQYF.

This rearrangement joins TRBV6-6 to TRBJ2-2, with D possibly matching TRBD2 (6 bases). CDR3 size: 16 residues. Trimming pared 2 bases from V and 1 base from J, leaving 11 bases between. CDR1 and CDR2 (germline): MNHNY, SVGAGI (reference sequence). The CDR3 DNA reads TGTGCCAGCAGTTACGGGGGGTCTTGGAACACCGGGGAGCTGTTTTTT. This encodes CASSYGGSWNTGELFF.

CDR3 in amino acids: CAWSFPGTRYEQYF. The CDR3 region has the DNA TGTGCCTGGAGTTTCCCCGGGACTAGATACGAGCAGTACTTC. V and J are TRBV30 and TRBJ2-7, with 8 bases matching TRBD2. J lost 4 bases, V lost 2 bases, and 7 bases had no gene match. Germline V gene data show CDR1 as GTSNPN and CDR2 as SVGIG (reference sequence). The length of the CDR3 is 14 residues.

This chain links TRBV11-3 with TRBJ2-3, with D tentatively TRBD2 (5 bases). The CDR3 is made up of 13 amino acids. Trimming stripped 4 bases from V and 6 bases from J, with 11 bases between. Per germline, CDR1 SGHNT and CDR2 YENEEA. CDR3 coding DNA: TGTGCCAGCAGCTCCGGACTTTTGGATACGCAGTATTTT. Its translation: CASSSGLLDTQYF.

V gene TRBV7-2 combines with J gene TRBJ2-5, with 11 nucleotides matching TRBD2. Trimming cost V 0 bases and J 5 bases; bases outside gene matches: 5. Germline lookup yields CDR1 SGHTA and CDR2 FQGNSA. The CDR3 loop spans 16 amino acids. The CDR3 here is CASSLAIAGGPETQYF. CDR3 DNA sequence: TGTGCCAGCAGCTTAGCCATAGCGGGGGGGCCGGAGACCCAGTACTTC.